Shown below are 20 T cell receptor beta chains from a single sample sequenced in a study of blood T cell repertoires in COVID-19. Assay used: immunoSEQ multiplex PCR; TCRdb lists only in-frame clones, some missing. The repertoire holds 260,000 or so clones, with 87% as singletons. Sequencing was carried out using PBMCs or T cells enriched from blood (not recorded which). The receptors derive from a young woman with acute COVID-19.

This chain connects TRBV7-8 to TRBJ1-2; D is possibly TRBD1 (5 bases). V was pared by 5 bases and J by 7 bases, with 17 bases between. This CDR3 is 14 amino acids long. CDR1 is SGHVS and CDR2 is FQNEAQ in the germline V gene. The CDR3 region has the DNA TGTGCCAGCAGCAATAGTCAGGGAAGAGGTGGCTACACCTTC. This gives the protein CASSNSQGRGGYTF. Full variable domain (missing parts from reference TRBV7-8 and TRBJ1-2): GAGVSQSPRYKVAKRGQDVALRCDPISGHVSLFWYQQALGQGPEFLTYFQNEAQLDKSGLPSDRFFAERPEGSVSTLKIQRTQQEDSAVYLCASSNSQGRGGYTFGSGTRLTVV.

The rearrangement links TRBV3-1 (or the pseudogene TRBV3-2) to TRBJ2-5, with D perhaps TRBD2 (7 bases). Trimming shortened V by 6 bases and J by 5 bases, and 22 bases separated the two germline ends. Germline V lookup: CDR1 LGHDT, CDR2 YNNKEL (reference sequence). The CDR3 runs to 16 residues. CDR3 amino acids: CASRTAGAGVWETQYF. The CDR3 nucleotides are TGTGCCAGCAGAACCGCGGGGGCGGGAGTTTGGGAGACCCAGTACTTC.

This chain joins TRBV5-6 and TRBJ2-5; D is ambiguous. Between the trimmed V and J ends, which lost 6 bases and 1 base, there was a span of 10 bases. The length of the CDR3 is 13 residues. CDR1 and CDR2 from the germline V gene are SGHDT and YYEEEE. This CDR3 reads CASMWSLQETQYF. The CDR3 bases are TGTGCCAGCATGTGGAGTCTCCAAGAGACCCAGTACTTC. The entire variable domain, with the rest obtained from reference TRBV5-6 and TRBJ2-5, is as follows: DAGVTQSPTHLIKTRGQQVTLRCSPKSGHDTVSWYQQALGQGPQFIFQYYEEEERQRGNFPDRFSGHQFPNYSSELNVNALLLGDSALYLCASMWSLQETQYFGPGTRLLVL.

Written as DNA, the CDR3 is TGCGCCAGCAGCCCTTTGGGGGGAGCGGGCTACACCTTC. The encoded protein is CASSPLGGAGYTF. The V gene is TRBV5-1, the J gene TRBJ1-2; a possible D gene is TRBD1 (5 bases). Germline CDR1 SGHRS, CDR2 YFSETQ. The CDR3 spans 13 residues. V was cut by 4 bases and J by 8 bases, with 15 bases left in between.

The chain uses TRBV7-9 and TRBJ1-3; 9 positions match TRBD1. The CDR3 consists of 17 residues. V shed 2 bases, J shed 6 bases, and the junction held 11 bases outside the gene matches. The germline CDR1 and CDR2 sequences are SEHNR and FQNEAQ (reference sequence). CDR3 residues: CASSLTPLGQGLNTIYF. CDR3 DNA sequence: TGTGCCAGCAGCTTAACCCCGTTGGGACAGGGCCTAAACACCATATATTTT.

This chain connects TRBV5-8 to TRBJ1-2, with D maybe TRBD1 (5 bases). This CDR3 is 15 amino acids long. V lost 2 bases and J lost 5, with 16 bases in between. Germline lookup yields CDR1 SGHTS and CDR2 YDEGEE. The CDR3 is CASSFTGRIYYGYTF. As DNA, the CDR3 is TGTGCCAGCAGCTTTACAGGACGGATTTATTATGGCTACACCTTC. Combining the CDR3 with reference TRBV5-8 and TRBJ1-2 gives the whole variable domain EAGVTQSPTHLIKTRGQQATLRCSPISGHTSVYWYQQALGLGLQFLLWYDEGEERNRGNFPPRFSGRQFPNYSSELNVNALELEDSALYLCASSFTGRIYYGYTFGSGTRLTVV.

The chain has TRBV3-1 (or the pseudogene TRBV3-2) and TRBJ2-5; 9 nucleotides align to TRBD2. The V and J ends lost 2 bases and 6 bases, in that order; junction bases with no gene match: 7. The length of the CDR3 is 15 residues. Germline V lookup: CDR1 LGHDT, CDR2 YNNKEL (reference sequence). Written as DNA, the CDR3 is TGTGCCAGCAGCCAAACGGGACTAGCTGTTCAGACCCAGTACTTC. Its translation: CASSQTGLAVQTQYF.

V is TRBV25-1 and J is TRBJ1-2, with 8 bases that match TRBD1. CDR3 size: 13 residues. The germline CDR1 and CDR2 sequences are MGHDK and SYGVNS. Unmatched junction bases numbered 5, after V lost 6 bases and J lost 5 bases. The CDR3 DNA follows: TGTGCCAGCAGGGAGACAGGGGATTATGGCTACACCTTC. It encodes CASRETGDYGYTF.

The chain uses TRBV6-5 and TRBJ2-4, with D perhaps TRBD1 (6 bases). V lost 2 bases and J 0 bases, leaving 11 bases between the germline ends. The CDR3 contains 16 residues. Germline CDR1 MNHEY, CDR2 SVGAGI. The CDR3 DNA reads TGTGCCAGCAGTTACGGGGCAGGGGTAGCCAAAAACATTCAGTACTTC. Amino acid sequence: CASSYGAGVAKNIQYF.

The chain is built from TRBV19 and TRBJ2-1, with D tentatively TRBD1 (5 bases). The CDR3 runs 14 residues. With 4 bases removed from V and 8 bases from J, the gap between germline ends came to 15 bases. Germline CDR1 LNHDA, CDR2 SQIVND (reference sequence). CDR3 loop: CASSNTPGFHEQFF. The CDR3 DNA reads TGTGCCAGTAGTAACACTCCAGGGTTTCATGAGCAGTTCTTC.

This clone has a single count. This rearrangement joins TRBV11-3 to TRBJ2-1; tentatively, D is TRBD1 (6 bases). Trimming cost V 3 bases and J 3 bases, with 15 bases left between them. Germline lookup yields CDR1 SGHNT and CDR2 YENEEA. This CDR3 comprises 16 residues. CDR3 sequence reads: CASSLGEGDRYNEQFF. For the CDR3, the DNA is TGTGCCAGCAGCTTGGGAGAGGGGGACCGCTACAATGAGCAGTTCTTC.

The V and J genes are TRBV2 and TRBJ2-7; the match to TRBD1 covers 8 bases. Looked up from germline, CDR1 is SNHLY and CDR2 is FYNNEI. This CDR3 region has 14 residues. Trimming took 6 bases from V and 4 from J; bases not matched to a gene: 8. CDR3 DNA sequence: TGTGCCAGCAGGACGACAGGGGCCCTTTACGAGCAGTACTTC. Translating gives CASRTTGALYEQYF.

This chain uses TRBV5-1 with TRBJ2-3, with D maybe TRBD1 (6 bases). This CDR3 is built from 11 residues. The ends were cut back, 6 bases at V and 6 bases at J, with 8 bases in the middle. In germline, CDR1 is SGHRS, CDR2 YFSETQ. CDR3 nucleotide sequence: TGCGCCAGCACAGGGGACGATACGCAGTATTTT. Translated, it gives CASTGDDTQYF. Using reference TRBV5-1 and TRBJ2-3 for the parts outside the CDR3, the full variable domain is KAGVTQTPRYLIKTRGQQVTLSCSPISGHRSVSWYQQTPGQGLQFLFEYFSETQRNKGNFPGRFSGRQFSNSRSEMNVSTLELGDSALYLCASTGDDTQYFGPGTRLTVL.

This rearrangement joins TRBV7-2 to TRBJ2-3; 9 nucleotides line up with TRBD2. Germline V gene sequence: CDR1 SGHTA, CDR2 FQGNSA. This CDR3 spans 16 amino acids. The V gene end was trimmed by 9 bases and the J gene end by 0 bases; junction bases not matched to a gene: 10. As DNA, the CDR3 is TGTGCCAGTATACGGAGCGGGGGGCCTAGCACAGATACGCAGTATTTT. Encoded protein: CASIRSGGPSTDTQYF.

About this clone: A read error may produce the germline difference seen at one junction end. The chain couples TRBV30 to TRBJ2-7; D is perhaps TRBD1 (6 bases). In germline, CDR1 is GTSNPN, CDR2 SVGIG (reference sequence). The CDR3 has 13 amino acids. The CDR3 DNA follows: TGCGCCTGGTCAACAGGGAGCTCCTACGAGCAGTACTTC. Protein product: CAWSTGSSYEQYF.

Many counts were recorded for this clone. V is TRBV3-1 (or the pseudogene TRBV3-2) and J is TRBJ1-1; D possibly corresponds to TRBD1 (5 bases). This CDR3 spans 14 amino acids. Trimming removed 5 bases at V and 1 base at J, with 11 bases between. Germline values: CDR1 LGHDT, CDR2 YNNKEL (reference sequence). Here the CDR3 reads CASSGRTGNTEAFF. The CDR3 DNA sequence: TGTGCCAGCAGCGGACGTACAGGGAACACTGAAGCTTTCTTT.

V and J are TRBV6-1 and TRBJ1-6; D gene uncertain. The germline V and J ends were trimmed by 1 base and 5 bases, with 15 bases remaining between them. Germline V CDR1 and CDR2: MNHNS, SASEGT. This CDR3 region has 17 residues. The CDR3 nucleotides read TGTGCCAGCAGTGAAGTGTGGGCCCCGTTGGATAATTCACCCCTCCACTTT. Translated, it gives CASSEVWAPLDNSPLHF.

The chain recombines TRBV11-3 with TRBJ2-5; no clear D gene. This CDR3 region has 15 residues. The V gene's germline CDR1 is SGHNT and CDR2 YENEEA. Trimming took off 6 bases at V and 0 bases at J, with 14 bases between the two ends. The CDR3 coding sequence is TGTGCCAGCAGTCTTAGTTTCAATTACCAAGAGACCCAGTACTTC. Its protein is CASSLSFNYQETQYF.

At least ten counts were recorded for this clone. The V and J genes are TRBV7-9 and TRBJ1-1; D remains unclear. The CDR3 consists of 12 residues. Per the germline V gene, CDR1 is SEHNR and CDR2 is FQNEAQ (reference sequence). V was clipped by 2 bases and J by 10 bases, with 11 bases between them. The chain's CDR3 is CASSLLREVAFF. The CDR3 region has the DNA TGTGCCAGCAGCTTACTACGGGAGGTAGCTTTCTTT.

The V and J genes are TRBV15 and TRBJ1-4; 8 bases line up with TRBD1. The junction had 3 bases not matched to a gene; V was cut back by 2 bases and J by 7 bases. CDR3 size: 14 residues. The germline V gene encodes CDR1 LNHNV and CDR2 YYDKDF (reference sequence). CDR3 nucleotide sequence: TGTGCCACCAGCAGACAGGGGGCGGTTGAAAAACTGTTTTTT. Protein product: CATSRQGAVEKLFF.